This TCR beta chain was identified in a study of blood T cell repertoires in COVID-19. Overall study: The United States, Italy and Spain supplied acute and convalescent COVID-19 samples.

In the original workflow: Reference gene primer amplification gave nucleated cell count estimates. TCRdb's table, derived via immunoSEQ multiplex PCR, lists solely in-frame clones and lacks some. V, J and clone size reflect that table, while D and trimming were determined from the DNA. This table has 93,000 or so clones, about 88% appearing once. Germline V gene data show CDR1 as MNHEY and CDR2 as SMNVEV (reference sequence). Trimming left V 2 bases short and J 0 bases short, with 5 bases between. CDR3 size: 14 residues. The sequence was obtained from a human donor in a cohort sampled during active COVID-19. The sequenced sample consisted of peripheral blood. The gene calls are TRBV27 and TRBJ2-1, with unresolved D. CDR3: CASSLESSYNEQFF. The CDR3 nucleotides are TGTGCCAGCAGTTTAGAGAGCTCCTACAATGAGCAGTTCTTC.